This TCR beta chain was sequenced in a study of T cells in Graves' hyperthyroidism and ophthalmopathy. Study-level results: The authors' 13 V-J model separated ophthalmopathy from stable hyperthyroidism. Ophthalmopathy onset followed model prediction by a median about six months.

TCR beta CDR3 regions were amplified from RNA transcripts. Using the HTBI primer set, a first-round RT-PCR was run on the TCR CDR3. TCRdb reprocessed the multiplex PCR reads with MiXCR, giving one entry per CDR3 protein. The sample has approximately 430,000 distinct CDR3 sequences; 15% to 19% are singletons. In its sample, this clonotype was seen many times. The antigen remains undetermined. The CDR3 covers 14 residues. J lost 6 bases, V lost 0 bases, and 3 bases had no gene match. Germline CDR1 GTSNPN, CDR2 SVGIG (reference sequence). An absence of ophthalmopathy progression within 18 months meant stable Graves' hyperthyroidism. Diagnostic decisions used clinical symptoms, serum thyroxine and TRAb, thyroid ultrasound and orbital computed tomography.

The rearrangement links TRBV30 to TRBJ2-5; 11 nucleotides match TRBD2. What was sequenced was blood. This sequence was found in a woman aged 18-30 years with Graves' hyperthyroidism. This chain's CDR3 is CAWSVLAGVQTQYF. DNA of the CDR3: TGTGCCTGGAGTGTACTAGCGGGGGTACAGACCCAGTACTTC.